This TCR beta chain was retrieved from a study of blood T cell repertoires in COVID-19. As for the study in general: Samples of COVID-19 (acute and convalescent) were obtained from the United States, Italy and Spain. T cells, B-cell-depleted T cells, or PBMCs provided the cDNA or gDNA that served as material.

Measured with immunoSEQ multiplex PCR; TCRdb has only the in-frame clones, and not every one. Among roughly 250,000 clones, 65% to 85% were seen once, and the ten largest hold roughly 4%. The TCR comes from a woman between 35 and 50 years old with active or convalescent COVID-19. Sequenced input: peripheral blood.

In DNA form, the CDR3 reads TGTGCCAGCACCCGTAGCGGGGGGCCGGATACGCAGTATTTT. Translation: CASTRSGGPDTQYF. The gene calls are TRBV3-1 (or the pseudogene TRBV3-2) and TRBJ2-3, with TRBD2 matching over 10 bases. Trimming cost V 7 bases and J 6 bases; bases outside gene matches: 7. Germline CDR1 and CDR2: LGHDT and YNNKEL (reference sequence). The CDR3 sequence is 14 residues long.